Listed below are T cell receptor beta chains from one sample, sequenced in a study of siplizumab effects on memory and regulatory T cells. Assay: immunoSEQ multiplex PCR; the TCRdb copy retains only in-frame clones and omits some. The sample yields approximately 100,000 clones, less than 95% seen once. Sequenced: Tregs sorted from blood. The receptors come from a human donor in good health. Each CDR3 is given with its conserved first and last residue. The order of the fields is V gene, J gene, clone size, D gene, CDR3 DNA, CDR3 protein. The D gene is left open where the match is weak. Clone size, where shown, is once, few, many, or a class for clones that have expanded.

v_gene: TRBV7-6; j_gene: TRBJ2-3; abundance: .; d_gene: .; CDR3nt: TGTGCCAGCAGCTTACAGTCAGATACGCAGTATTTT; CDR3aa: CASSLQSDTQYF
v_gene: TRBV2; j_gene: TRBJ1-4; abundance: .; d_gene: .; CDR3nt: TGTGCCAGCCAAAGACTGGTAAATGAAAAACTGTTTTTT; CDR3aa: CASQRLVNEKLFF
v_gene: TRBV6-5; j_gene: TRBJ2-2; abundance: .; d_gene: TRBD1; CDR3nt: TGTGCCAGCAAGAGGACAGGGGTCGTCGGGGAGCTGTTTTTT; CDR3aa: CASKRTGVVGELFF
v_gene: TRBV6-5; j_gene: TRBJ2-7; abundance: once; d_gene: .; CDR3nt: TGTGCCAGCAGTGACCGACAGGATGTCTACGAGCAGTACTTC; CDR3aa: CASSDRQDVYEQYF
v_gene: TRBV5-1; j_gene: TRBJ1-1; abundance: .; d_gene: TRBD1; CDR3nt: TGCGCCAGCAGCTCCACGGGACAGCTCATGAACACTGAAGCTTTCTTT; CDR3aa: CASSSTGQLMNTEAFF
v_gene: TRBV5-1; j_gene: TRBJ2-5; abundance: .; d_gene: TRBD1; CDR3nt: TGCGCCACCCAACTGGGGACAGAAGAGACCCAGTACTTC; CDR3aa: CATQLGTEETQYF
v_gene: TRBV28; j_gene: TRBJ2-7; abundance: .; d_gene: .; CDR3nt: TGTGCCAGCAGTAACCTAACAGGCTGCGAGCAGTACTTC; CDR3aa: CASSNLTGCEQYF
v_gene: TRBV10-3; j_gene: TRBJ2-1; abundance: .; d_gene: .; CDR3nt: TGTGCCATCGGTAAAAAGTCCGAGCAGTTCTTC; CDR3aa: CAIGKKSEQFF
v_gene: TRBV19; j_gene: TRBJ1-2; abundance: .; d_gene: .; CDR3nt: TGTGCCAGTAGTATAGAAAAGGGACCGAACTATGGCTACACCTTC; CDR3aa: CASSIEKGPNYGYTF
v_gene: TRBV7-8; j_gene: TRBJ1-3; abundance: .; d_gene: .; CDR3nt: TGTGCCAGCAGCTTACCGCAGGGCTCTGGAAACACCATATATTTT; CDR3aa: CASSLPQGSGNTIYF
v_gene: TRBV5-6; j_gene: TRBJ1-1; abundance: .; d_gene: .; CDR3nt: TGTGCCAGCACCCGATTGGGGCGGATGAACACTGAAGCTTTCTTT; CDR3aa: CASTRLGRMNTEAFF
v_gene: TRBV23-1; j_gene: TRBJ1-2; abundance: .; d_gene: TRBD1; CDR3nt: TGCGCCAGCAGTCAAGAGGGGGCAAATGGCTACACCTTC; CDR3aa: CASSQEGANGYTF
v_gene: TRBV7-9; j_gene: TRBJ2-7; abundance: .; d_gene: .; CDR3nt: TGTGCCAGCAGCTTTGGGTTGAGAGCCTACGAGCAGTACTTC; CDR3aa: CASSFGLRAYEQYF
v_gene: TRBV6-1; j_gene: TRBJ2-6; abundance: .; d_gene: .; CDR3nt: TGTGCCAGCAGTGTTCACCAGCGGACCTCTGGGGCCAACGTCCTGACTTTC; CDR3aa: CASSVHQRTSGANVLTF
v_gene: TRBV28; j_gene: TRBJ1-2; abundance: .; d_gene: .; CDR3nt: TGTGCCAGCTTCAGCCCCCCGGGTGGCTACACCTTC; CDR3aa: CASFSPPGGYTF
v_gene: TRBV5-1; j_gene: TRBJ2-6; abundance: .; d_gene: .; CDR3nt: TGCGCCAGCCGGGGAAGCTCTGGGGCCAACGTCCTGACTTTC; CDR3aa: CASRGSSGANVLTF
v_gene: TRBV6-6; j_gene: TRBJ2-7; abundance: .; d_gene: TRBD2; CDR3nt: TGTGCCAGTCGGAGCGGGAGCTACGAGCAGTACTTC; CDR3aa: CASRSGSYEQYF
v_gene: TRBV29-1; j_gene: TRBJ2-7; abundance: .; d_gene: .; CDR3nt: TGCAGCGTCAGGATTACATACGAGCAGTACTTC; CDR3aa: CSVRITYEQYF
v_gene: TRBV28; j_gene: TRBJ2-7; abundance: .; d_gene: .; CDR3nt: TGTGCCAGCAGAACCTGGGGGAGTTTGGCCTACGAGCAGTACTTC; CDR3aa: CASRTWGSLAYEQYF
v_gene: TRBV20-1; j_gene: TRBJ2-1; abundance: .; d_gene: .; CDR3nt: TGCAGTGCTAGGGTTGCTATTGAGCAGTTCTTC; CDR3aa: CSARVAIEQFF
v_gene: TRBV28; j_gene: TRBJ1-3; abundance: .; d_gene: .; CDR3nt: TGTGCCAGCAGTACACAGGGAAACACCATATATTTT; CDR3aa: CASSTQGNTIYF
v_gene: TRBV15; j_gene: TRBJ1-3; abundance: .; d_gene: .; CDR3nt: TGTGCCACCAGCGGTACTGGAAACACCATATATTTT; CDR3aa: CATSGTGNTIYF
v_gene: TRBV30; j_gene: TRBJ2-1; abundance: .; d_gene: TRBD2; CDR3nt: TGTGCCTGGAGCAGGGCGGGAGGGTACAATGAGCAGTTCTTC; CDR3aa: CAWSRAGGYNEQFF
v_gene: TRBV6-1; j_gene: TRBJ2-7; abundance: .; d_gene: .; CDR3nt: TGTGCCAGCAGTGATGTCGCAGGGAGCTCCTACGAGCAGTACTTC; CDR3aa: CASSDVAGSSYEQYF
v_gene: TRBV7-6; j_gene: TRBJ2-5; abundance: .; d_gene: .; CDR3nt: TGTGCCAGCAGCCCCCGGGATTTCGGGGAGACCCAGTACTTC; CDR3aa: CASSPRDFGETQYF
v_gene: TRBV27; j_gene: TRBJ2-1; abundance: .; d_gene: .; CDR3nt: TGTGCCAGCAGGGCTTCACCACCTCGCTCCTACAATGAGCAGTTCTTC; CDR3aa: CASRASPPRSYNEQFF
v_gene: TRBV28; j_gene: TRBJ1-5; abundance: .; d_gene: TRBD1; CDR3nt: TGTGCCAGCAGGGACAGACAGGGGGCGAGTAGCAATCAGCCCCAGCATTTT; CDR3aa: CASRDRQGASSNQPQHF
v_gene: TRBV1; j_gene: TRBJ1-2; abundance: .; d_gene: .; CDR3nt: TGCACCAGCAGCCAAGTAAGACAGGGAATCTTTTATGGCTACACCTTC; CDR3aa: CTSSQVRQGIFYGYTF
v_gene: TRBV29-1; j_gene: TRBJ2-5; abundance: .; d_gene: .; CDR3nt: TGCAGCGTTTCTACACAGTTCGGGACCCAGTACTTC; CDR3aa: CSVSTQFGTQYF
v_gene: TRBV7-6; j_gene: TRBJ2-1; abundance: .; d_gene: TRBD2; CDR3nt: TGTGCCAGCAGCTTACTCCCCCCTACTAGCGGGAGAAACAATGAGCAGTTCTTC; CDR3aa: CASSLLPPTSGRNNEQFF
v_gene: TRBV5-4; j_gene: TRBJ1-6; abundance: .; d_gene: .; CDR3nt: TGTGCCAGCAGCTCCGGGACATACGGACCCCTCCACTTT; CDR3aa: CASSSGTYGPLHF
v_gene: TRBV11-3; j_gene: TRBJ2-1; abundance: once; d_gene: .; CDR3nt: TGTGCCAGCAGCTTAGCCCACAGGAGGAATGAGCAGTTCTTC; CDR3aa: CASSLAHRRNEQFF
v_gene: TRBV10-2; j_gene: TRBJ2-1; abundance: .; d_gene: TRBD2; CDR3nt: TGCGCCAGCAGTGAGTCGGGACTAAGCGTCAGTGAGCAGTTCTTC; CDR3aa: CASSESGLSVSEQFF
v_gene: TRBV9; j_gene: TRBJ2-7; abundance: .; d_gene: .; CDR3nt: TGTGCCAGCAGCGTAGAATCCGGGACCTCCTACGAGCAGTACTTC; CDR3aa: CASSVESGTSYEQYF
v_gene: TRBV7-8; j_gene: TRBJ2-7; abundance: .; d_gene: .; CDR3nt: TGTGCCAGCAGCTCCCGCCGTCTGACAAGGCTGGGCTACGAGCAGTACTTC; CDR3aa: CASSSRRLTRLGYEQYF
v_gene: TRBV7-9; j_gene: TRBJ2-1; abundance: .; d_gene: TRBD2; CDR3nt: TGTGCCAGCAGCTTAGCATATAAGCGGGAGGGATTTTCTGAGCAGTTCTTC; CDR3aa: CASSLAYKREGFSEQFF
v_gene: TRBV7-8; j_gene: TRBJ2-2; abundance: .; d_gene: .; CDR3nt: TGTGCCAGCAGCCCCCCCCGACCTGGGGAGCTGTTTTTT; CDR3aa: CASSPPRPGELFF
v_gene: TRBV19; j_gene: TRBJ1-3; abundance: .; d_gene: .; CDR3nt: TGTGCCAGTAGGGCCTCACCTAACTCGGGAAACACCATATATTTT; CDR3aa: CASRASPNSGNTIYF
v_gene: TRBV7-6; j_gene: TRBJ1-1; abundance: .; d_gene: .; CDR3nt: TGTGCCAGCAGCTTAGGGGGGTCGGGGATGAACACTGAAGCTTTCTTT; CDR3aa: CASSLGGSGMNTEAFF
v_gene: TRBV7-8; j_gene: TRBJ1-1; abundance: .; d_gene: .; CDR3nt: TGTGCCAGCAGCCCCCCCCTAGGGCACACTGAAGCTTTCTTT; CDR3aa: CASSPPLGHTEAFF
v_gene: TRBV6-5; j_gene: TRBJ2-1; abundance: .; d_gene: .; CDR3nt: TGTGCCAGCAGTCCCCTCGTATCCTACAATGAGCAGTTCTTC; CDR3aa: CASSPLVSYNEQFF
v_gene: TRBV11-2; j_gene: TRBJ1-3; abundance: .; d_gene: .; CDR3nt: TGTGCCAGCAGCTTCACCCTACCGAGCTCTGGAAACACCATATATTTT; CDR3aa: CASSFTLPSSGNTIYF
v_gene: TRBV12-5; j_gene: TRBJ2-3; abundance: .; d_gene: .; CDR3nt: TGTGCTAGTGGTTTTAAGGACGGTCGGTTTCCAGATACGCAGTATTTT; CDR3aa: CASGFKDGRFPDTQYF
v_gene: TRBV7-3; j_gene: TRBJ2-1; abundance: .; d_gene: TRBD1; CDR3nt: TGTGCCAGCAGCCCAACAGGGGGCAGTGAGCAGTTCTTC; CDR3aa: CASSPTGGSEQFF
v_gene: TRBV19; j_gene: TRBJ2-6; abundance: .; d_gene: .; CDR3nt: TGTGCCAGTAGTATACGTGCAGGACGCTCTGGGGCCAACGTCCTGACTTTC; CDR3aa: CASSIRAGRSGANVLTF
v_gene: TRBV2; j_gene: TRBJ1-2; abundance: .; d_gene: .; CDR3nt: TGTGCCAGCAGTGGAGGGAACTATGGCTACACCTTC; CDR3aa: CASSGGNYGYTF
v_gene: TRBV6-4; j_gene: TRBJ2-2; abundance: once; d_gene: TRBD2; CDR3nt: TGTGCCAGCAGTGACTCAGCGGGAGGGCCCGGGGAGCTGTTTTTT; CDR3aa: CASSDSAGGPGELFF
v_gene: TRBV7-2; j_gene: TRBJ2-7; abundance: .; d_gene: .; CDR3nt: TGTGCCAGCAGCTTATTCTACTCCTACGAGCAGTACTTC; CDR3aa: CASSLFYSYEQYF
v_gene: TRBV18; j_gene: TRBJ1-2; abundance: .; d_gene: .; CDR3nt: TGTGCCAGCTCACTTGGGGCCAACTATGGCTACACCTTC; CDR3aa: CASSLGANYGYTF
v_gene: TRBV19; j_gene: TRBJ2-3; abundance: .; d_gene: .; CDR3nt: TGTGCCAGTAGGCCGGAAGGCCGGAGAGATACGCAGTATTTT; CDR3aa: CASRPEGRRDTQYF
v_gene: TRBV18; j_gene: TRBJ1-1; abundance: .; d_gene: .; CDR3nt: TGTGCCAGCTCCCTCACAACAGGGAAAGTGGCCACTGAAGCTTTCTTT; CDR3aa: CASSLTTGKVATEAFF
v_gene: TRBV5-1; j_gene: TRBJ2-3; abundance: .; d_gene: .; CDR3nt: TGCGCCAGCAGCTTGTTCGGGACAGATACGCAGTATTTT; CDR3aa: CASSLFGTDTQYF
v_gene: TRBV7-9; j_gene: TRBJ2-1; abundance: .; d_gene: TRBD2; CDR3nt: TGTGCCAGCACCCTGGGACTAGCGGGAGTAGATGAGCAGTTCTTC; CDR3aa: CASTLGLAGVDEQFF
v_gene: TRBV30; j_gene: TRBJ1-5; abundance: once; d_gene: .; CDR3nt: TGTGCCTGGAGTACCCCCGGGGGCCGCAATCAGCCCCAGCATTTT; CDR3aa: CAWSTPGGRNQPQHF
v_gene: TRBV7-2; j_gene: TRBJ2-1; abundance: once; d_gene: TRBD2; CDR3nt: TGTGCCAGCAGCCGTGAGGGCGGGAGGGCCGACAATGAGCAGTTCTTC; CDR3aa: CASSREGGRADNEQFF
v_gene: TRBV28; j_gene: TRBJ2-7; abundance: once; d_gene: TRBD2; CDR3nt: TGTGCCAGCGTACTAGCGGGAGGGTCCTACGAGCAGTACTTC; CDR3aa: CASVLAGGSYEQYF
v_gene: TRBV19; j_gene: TRBJ1-5; abundance: .; d_gene: TRBD1; CDR3nt: TGTGCCAGTATTCCGACAGGGGGTAAAAGCAATCAGCCCCAGCATTTT; CDR3aa: CASIPTGGKSNQPQHF
v_gene: TRBV9; j_gene: TRBJ2-3; abundance: .; d_gene: .; CDR3nt: TGTGCCAGCAGCGTAGGCTGGGGGGCAGACACTAGCACAGATACGCAGTATTTT; CDR3aa: CASSVGWGADTSTDTQYF